This T cell receptor beta chain was identified in a study of yellow fever vaccine responses in identical twins. From the RT-PCR reads, TCRdb called clonotypes with MiXCR, one entry per CDR3 protein. Counted here are nearly 2,500 distinct CDR3 sequences, roughly 83% occurring once; the ten biggest clones make up about 4%. Study-wide findings and caveats: Twins reportedly had a vaccine T cell response that seemed partly convergent, partly personalized.

Comments on this clonotype: The antigen remains unidentified.

This sequence originates from a woman aged 18-29 years who received the yellow fever vaccine. The sequencing here drew on T cells from blood (PBMCs), unsorted or a sorted subset (not recorded which), taken before or after yellow fever vaccination (not recorded which).

The CDR3 nucleotides read TGTGCCAGCAGTGAAGGGTCAGGCCTTGGGTATGGCTACACCTTC. It is translated as CASSEGSGLGYGYTF. The chain links TRBV6-1 to TRBJ1-2; D gene unclear. Germline CDR1 reads MNHNS; CDR2 reads SASEGT. The CDR3 totals 15 residues. Trimming took 1 base from V and 5 from J, leaving 14 bases between them.